These T cell receptor beta chains were read from a single sample in a study of PD-1 blockade in classical Hodgkin lymphoma. Sequenced by immunoSEQ multiplex PCR; TCRdb stores in-frame clones only, minus some. The sample records about 97,000 clones, around four fifths being singletons. The sample was peripheral blood mononuclear cells (PBMCs), taken at baseline. The receptors shown here come from a human donor with classical Hodgkin lymphoma. Each CDR3 is given with its conserved first and last residue. The order of the fields is clone size, D gene, V gene, J gene, CDR3 protein, CDR3 DNA. D genes are given only for firm matches. Some rows mark clone size as missing; the rest say once, few, many or name a class of expanded clone.

-	TRBD2	TRBV7-3	TRBJ2-1	CASSLEGLAYNEQFF	TGTGCCAGCAGCTTAGAGGGACTAGCCTACAATGAGCAGTTCTTC
-	TRBD2	TRBV6-1	TRBJ2-1	CASTGTSGYNEQFF	TGTGCCAGCACCGGGACTAGCGGGTACAATGAGCAGTTCTTC
-	-	TRBV28	TRBJ2-7	CASTGGGNEQYF	TGTGCCAGCACCGGGGGTGGGAACGAGCAGTACTTC
-	-	TRBV19	TRBJ1-1	CASSIWDSARNTEAFF	TGTGCCAGTAGTATATGGGATTCGGCGAGAAACACTGAAGCTTTCTTT
-	-	TRBV19	TRBJ1-5	CASSIGQYQPQHF	TGTGCCAGTAGTATAGGACAGTATCAGCCCCAGCATTTT
-	-	TRBV5-1	TRBJ1-2	CASSMRVPPGDGYTF	TGCGCCAGCAGCATGAGGGTTCCCCCCGGGGATGGCTACACCTTC
-	-	TRBV4-2	TRBJ2-5	CASSRQGSGETQYF	TGTGCCAGCAGCCGACAAGGCTCAGGAGAGACCCAGTACTTC
few	-	TRBV28	TRBJ1-5	CASSFYWGARQPQHF	TGTGCCAGCAGTTTTTACTGGGGGGCTCGTCAGCCCCAGCATTTT
-	TRBD1	TRBV2	TRBJ2-2	CASRSGQANTGELFF	TGTGCCAGCAGGTCGGGACAGGCGAACACCGGGGAGCTGTTTTTT
-	TRBD1	TRBV5-5	TRBJ1-5	CASSFISGTGDQPQHF	TGTGCCAGCAGCTTTATTTCAGGGACAGGGGATCAGCCCCAGCATTTT
-	-	TRBV7-9	TRBJ2-3	CASSLAVSTDTQYF	TGTGCCAGCAGCTTAGCCGTTAGCACAGATACGCAGTATTTT
-	TRBD1	TRBV4-3	TRBJ2-7	CASSRTGGTGEQYF	TGCGCCAGCAGCCGGACAGGGGGCACGGGTGAGCAGTACTTC
-	TRBD1	TRBV7-9	TRBJ1-1	CASSITGGTEAFF	TGTGCCAGCAGCATAACAGGGGGCACTGAAGCTTTCTTT
-	-	TRBV5-4	TRBJ2-3	CASSLYDSRDTQYF	TGTGCCAGCAGCTTGTATGACTCCAGAGATACGCAGTATTTT
-	TRBD1	TRBV12-5	TRBJ2-5	CASGPSPGQGGTQYF	TGTGCTAGTGGCCCCTCCCCCGGACAGGGGGGGACCCAGTACTTC
-	-	TRBV21-1	TRBJ2-1	CASSKVAGGGEQFF	TGTGCCAGCAGCAAAGTGGCGGGAGGAGGTGAGCAGTTCTTC
-	TRBD1	TRBV6-6	TRBJ1-2	CASSYFRGQGGYTF	TGTGCCAGCAGTTACTTTAGGGGGCAGGGTGGCTACACCTTC
-	-	TRBV21-1	TRBJ2-7	CASSKRQGLGSYEQYF	TGTGCCAGCAGCAAGCGCCAGGGATTGGGCTCCTACGAGCAGTACTTC
-	-	TRBV5-1	TRBJ2-3	CASSLQGRSTDTQYF	TGCGCCAGCAGCTTGCAGGGGCGGAGCACAGATACGCAGTATTTT
-	-	TRBV4-1	TRBJ1-1	CASSQMGAGTNTEAFF	TGCGCCAGCAGCCAAATGGGGGCGGGTACGAACACTGAAGCTTTCTTT
once	-	TRBV6-1	TRBJ1-2	CASTQSGGGYTF	TGTGCCAGCACCCAAAGCGGGGGTGGCTACACCTTC
few	-	TRBV25-1	TRBJ1-2	CASSDPFRGYTF	TGTGCCAGCAGTGACCCATTTCGTGGCTACACCTTC
-	-	TRBV11-2	TRBJ2-2	CASAFRWPVRGENTGELFF	TGTGCCAGCGCCTTTCGATGGCCTGTGAGAGGAGAGAACACCGGGGAGCTGTTTTTT
-	-	TRBV7-3	TRBJ2-5	CASSLRGRKETQYF	TGTGCCAGCAGCTTGCGCGGGCGAAAAGAGACCCAGTACTTC
-	-	TRBV5-1	TRBJ2-6	CASSWRQGSSGANVLTF	TGCGCCAGCAGCTGGCGGCAGGGGAGCTCTGGGGCCAACGTCCTGACTTTC
-	-	TRBV28	TRBJ2-3	CPRGVGSTDTQYF	TGTCCGAGGGGGGTAGGAAGCACAGATACGCAGTATTTT
-	-	TRBV5-4	TRBJ1-5	CASSLEGSNQPQHF	TGTGCCAGCAGCTTGGAGGGTAGCAATCAGCCCCAGCATTTT
-	TRBD2	TRBV5-4	TRBJ2-7	CASQREALYEQYF	TGTGCCAGCCAGCGGGAGGCCCTCTACGAGCAGTACTTC
-	-	TRBV18	TRBJ2-2	CASSAQGPTGELFF	TGTGCCAGCTCAGCGCAGGGCCCCACCGGGGAGCTGTTTTTT
-	TRBD2	TRBV9	TRBJ2-1	CASSVASGSVEQFF	TGTGCCAGCAGCGTGGCTAGCGGGAGTGTAGAGCAGTTCTTC
once	TRBD1	TRBV7-2	TRBJ1-1	CASSLGQGAVDTEAFF	TGTGCCAGCAGCCTCGGACAGGGGGCAGTTGATACTGAAGCTTTCTTT
-	-	TRBV7-9	TRBJ2-1	CASSFPGVSSYNEQFF	TGTGCCAGCAGCTTTCCGGGAGTAAGCTCCTACAATGAGCAGTTCTTC
-	-	TRBV5-1	TRBJ1-4	CASSLGTGWEKLFF	TGCGCCAGCAGCTTGGGAACGGGTTGGGAAAAACTGTTTTTT
-	-	TRBV5-8	TRBJ2-3	CASSFSMDTQYF	TGTGCCAGCAGCTTCTCAATGGATACGCAGTATTTT
-	-	TRBV5-1	TRBJ1-2	CASRMGSDGVRGPTYGYTF	TGCGCCAGCCGTATGGGGTCAGATGGGGTAAGAGGCCCGACCTATGGCTACACCTTC
-	TRBD2	TRBV29-1	TRBJ2-7	CSVAGLAGGTGYEQYF	TGCAGCGTTGCCGGACTAGCGGGAGGGACCGGCTACGAGCAGTACTTC
-	TRBD1	TRBV25-1	TRBJ1-6	CASSPRGPRSPLHF	TGTGCCAGCAGTCCCAGGGGGCCCCGTTCACCCCTCCACTTT
-	TRBD1	TRBV6-1	TRBJ1-5	CASSEDRGRYQPQHF	TGTGCCAGCAGTGAAGACAGGGGTAGGTATCAGCCCCAGCATTTT
-	-	TRBV11-2	TRBJ1-2	CASSPTGGRSVGYTF	TGTGCCAGCAGCCCCACTGGAGGCCGGTCAGTCGGCTACACCTTC
-	-	TRBV11-2	TRBJ2-5	CASSPGETQYF	TGTGCCAGCTCCCCCGGGGAGACCCAGTACTTC
-	-	TRBV5-1	TRBJ2-5	CASSLASVIRETQYF	TGCGCCAGCAGCTTGGCTTCCGTAATAAGGGAGACCCAGTACTTC
-	-	TRBV7-2	TRBJ2-3	CASSPQGGRTDTQYF	TGTGCCAGCAGCCCGCAGGGGGGACGCACAGATACGCAGTATTTT
once	-	TRBV2	TRBJ1-1	CASTVQGNTEAFF	TGTGCCAGCACGGTGCAGGGTAACACTGAAGCTTTCTTT
-	TRBD1	TRBV5-1	TRBJ1-3	CASSAGQGGNTIYF	TGCGCCAGCAGCGCCGGACAGGGAGGAAACACCATATATTTT
-	TRBD2	TRBV2	TRBJ2-1	CASRARLAGGSDEQFF	TGTGCCAGCAGGGCCCGACTAGCGGGAGGGAGCGATGAGCAGTTCTTC
few	-	TRBV30	TRBJ2-2	CAWSVNGELFF	TGTGCCTGGAGTGTTAACGGGGAGCTGTTTTTT
-	-	TRBV7-3	TRBJ1-1	CASSLMGLGTEAFF	TGTGCCAGCAGCTTAATGGGGTTAGGGACTGAAGCTTTCTTT
-	-	TRBV7-2	TRBJ2-7	CASSFGRAGGEQYF	TGTGCCAGCAGCTTCGGCAGGGCTGGGGGGGAGCAGTACTTC
-	TRBD2	TRBV4-3	TRBJ2-6	CASSQGLTGANVLTF	TGCGCCAGCAGCCAGGGACTAACTGGGGCCAACGTCCTGACTTTC